Following are 21 T cell receptor beta chains from one sample sequenced in a study of long-term antiretroviral therapy in people with HIV. Version v3.0 of the immunoSEQ assay was performed at survey level. The method was immunoSEQ multiplex PCR; TCRdb's version includes in-frame clones alone and lacks a portion of them. In the table there are around 19,000 clones, less than 85% of which are singletons. The sequencing used unsorted PBMCs, collected at the start of antiretroviral therapy. All receptors come from a man younger than 40 with HIV.

The chain joins TRBV5-1 to TRBJ2-7; the D is unclear. This CDR3 comprises 14 residues. Germline loops: CDR1 SGHRS, CDR2 YFSETQ. V lost 4 bases and J 2 bases, leaving 13 bases between the germline ends. CDR3 sequence reads: CASSANLRTYEQYF. CDR3 sequence (DNA): TGCGCCAGCAGCGCGAACCTACGGACCTACGAGCAGTACTTC.

The gene calls are TRBV27 and TRBJ2-7, with a possible D match to TRBD1 (6 bases). The germline V and J ends were trimmed by 4 bases and 2 bases, with 9 bases remaining between them. Germline lookup yields CDR1 MNHEY and CDR2 SMNVEV (reference sequence). The CDR3 consists of 13 residues. The CDR3 sequence is CASSSRGPYEQYF. The CDR3 nucleotides read TGTGCCAGCAGTTCCAGGGGTCCCTACGAGCAGTACTTC.

The CDR3 is CASSLRQLGQLFF. CDR3 nucleotide sequence: TGTGCCAGCAGCTTAAGACAGCTAGGTCAACTGTTTTTT. The chain recombines TRBV7-2 with TRBJ1-4; weak D call: TRBD1 (5 bases). V was cut by 2 bases and J by 12 bases, with 13 bases left in between. The V gene's germline CDR1 is SGHTA and CDR2 FQGNSA. This CDR3 contains 13 residues.

This clone was detected once. This chain links TRBV18 with TRBJ1-1; 11 nucleotides match TRBD1. The V gene end was trimmed by 6 bases and the J gene end by 4 bases; junction bases not matched to a gene: 10. The CDR3 runs 16 residues. CDR1 KGHSH and CDR2 LQKENI come from the germline V gene. CDR3 in amino acids: CASSEGDRGDGTEAFF. The CDR3 DNA is TGTGCCAGCTCCGAGGGGGACAGGGGGGATGGCACTGAAGCTTTCTTT.

This clone has a single count. Here the CDR3 DNA reads TGTGCCAGTAGTATGGGCTTCCATATCGGGAAGGTGGAGACCCAGTACTTC. Its protein product is CASSMGFHIGKVETQYF. The chain uses TRBV19 and TRBJ2-5; D possibly corresponds to TRBD2 (5 bases). CDR1 is LNHDA and CDR2 is SQIVND in the germline V gene (reference sequence). V lost 3 bases, J lost 5 bases, and 22 bases lay in between. This CDR3 is built from 17 residues.

The table lists this clone with a few counts. The J gene is TRBJ2-7, the V gene TRBV29-1; 9 bases are a match to TRBD1. Germline values: CDR1 SQVTM, CDR2 ANQGSEA. The CDR3 totals 14 residues. V dropped 6 bases and J dropped 5; count of bases not matched to a gene: 11. The CDR3 DNA sequence: TGCAGCGTCTTCCCGGGACAGGGAGCCCACGAGCAGTACTTC. Translation gives CSVFPGQGAHEQYF.

The J gene is TRBJ2-5, the V gene TRBV7-8, with D possibly TRBD2 on 5 matching bases. With 6 bases removed from V and 1 base from J, the gap between germline ends came to 18 bases. In germline, CDR1 is SGHVS, CDR2 FQNEAQ. The CDR3 consists of 16 residues. The CDR3 protein is CASRSDEGAVQETQYF. In DNA form, the CDR3 reads TGTGCCAGCAGATCCGATGAGGGTGCAGTCCAAGAGACCCAGTACTTC.

The chain couples TRBV4-3 to TRBJ1-4, with 7 positions matching TRBD1. V lost 0 bases, J lost 4 bases, and 8 bases stayed unmatched. CDR1 LGHNA and CDR2 YSLEER come from the germline V gene. The CDR3 runs to 17 residues. CDR3 coding DNA: TGCGCCAGCAGCCAAGACCCCACGGGACAGATTAATGAAAAACTGTTTTTT. It translates to CASSQDPTGQINEKLFF.

Within the sample, this clone is large. The chain recombines TRBV6-5 with TRBJ2-1; the D call may be TRBD1 or TRBD2 (6 bases each). CDR1 and CDR2 (germline): MNHEY, SVGAGI. The CDR3 is made up of 12 amino acids. The V and J ends lost 8 bases and 5 bases respectively, with 10 bases between them. CDR3 residues: CASCGDNNEQFF. As DNA, the CDR3 is TGTGCCAGCTGCGGGGACAACAATGAGCAGTTCTTC.

This rearrangement joins TRBV7-6 to TRBJ2-1; TRBD2 matches 7 bases. Trimming removed 5 bases from V and 5 bases from J; junction bases left unmatched: 21. The CDR3 has 19 amino acids. Germline V gives CDR1 SGHVS, CDR2 FNYEAQ. CDR3 protein: CASSTPSGGSRDDDNEQFF. The CDR3 DNA is TGTGCCAGCAGCACGCCGTCGGGGGGAAGTAGGGACGACGACAATGAGCAGTTCTTC. Full variable domain (rest looked up from reference TRBV7-6 and TRBJ2-1): GAGVSQSPRYKVTKRGQDVALRCDPISGHVSLYWYRQALGQGPEFLTYFNYEAQQDKSGLPNDRFSAERPEGSISTLTIQRTEQRDSAMYRCASSTPSGGSRDDDNEQFFGPGTRLTVL.

The chain's CDR3 is CASSTSTLGRETQYF. As DNA, the CDR3 is TGTGCCAGCAGCACGTCGACCCTAGGACGAGAGACCCAGTACTTC. The chain joins TRBV7-9 to TRBJ2-5; D is ambiguous. Per germline, CDR1 SEHNR and CDR2 FQNEAQ (reference sequence). V lost 5 bases and J 4 bases, leaving 17 bases between the germline ends. This CDR3 comprises 15 residues.

The chain links TRBV4-2 to TRBJ1-2; D may be TRBD1 (5 bases). Germline V gene data show CDR1 as LGHNA and CDR2 as YNFKEQ. Between the trimmed V and J ends, which lost 0 bases and 5 bases, there was a span of 13 bases. The CDR3 length is 15 residues. CDR3 residues: CASSQDLMPGYGYTF. CDR3 bases: TGTGCCAGCAGCCAAGATCTCATGCCAGGGTATGGCTACACCTTC.

V gene TRBV7-8 combines with J gene TRBJ2-1, with no clear D. CDR1 and CDR2 from the germline V gene are SGHVS and FQNEAQ. The CDR3 consists of 12 residues. Trimming shortened V by 5 bases and J by 8 bases, and 10 bases separated the two germline ends. This CDR3 is CASSGRSDEQFF. DNA for the CDR3: TGTGCCAGCAGCGGACGGAGCGATGAGCAGTTCTTC.

This clone was recorded a few times. The DNA for the CDR3 is TGTGCCAGCAGCTTACGGCGGGGGGCACTTACGGGGGAGCTGTTTTTT. Its protein is CASSLRRGALTGELFF. This chain uses TRBV7-9 with TRBJ2-2, with 8 bases aligning to TRBD2. Germline values: CDR1 SEHNR, CDR2 FQNEAQ (reference sequence). V gave up 2 bases and J gave up 8 bases; unmatched junction bases: 10. The CDR3 extends over 16 amino acids.

This clone was found once. The CDR3 sequence: CASSQIGLAGGPGNNEQFF. The CDR3 nucleotides read TGCGCCAGCAGCCAAATAGGACTAGCGGGGGGGCCAGGTAACAATGAGCAGTTCTTC. The chain recombines TRBV4-1 with TRBJ2-1; 15 bases line up with TRBD2. The CDR3 sequence is 19 residues long. V gave up 2 bases and J gave up 5 bases; unmatched junction bases: 10. In germline, CDR1 is MGHRA, CDR2 YSYEKL.

This clone was seen only a few times. The chain joins TRBV7-3 to TRBJ2-1; D unresolved. The V end was cut by 5 bases, the J end by 6 bases, with 5 bases between. Germline V gives CDR1 SGHTA, CDR2 FQGTGA. The CDR3 extends over 11 amino acids. This chain's CDR3 is CASSNTNEQFF. For the CDR3, the DNA is TGTGCCAGCAGCAACACCAATGAGCAGTTCTTC.

The rearrangement uses TRBV5-1 and TRBJ2-5, with D possibly matching TRBD2 (6 bases). This CDR3 has 14 residues. V was pared by 0 bases and J by 5 bases, with 11 bases between. Germline V CDR1 and CDR2: SGHRS, YFSETQ. Here the CDR3 reads CASSLDRGVETQYF. The CDR3 coding sequence is TGCGCCAGCAGCTTGGACCGCGGGGTGGAGACCCAGTACTTC.

CDR3 nucleotides: TGTGCCAGCTCACCACCGGACTGGGGCAATCAGCCCCAGCATTTT. Amino acids: CASSPPDWGNQPQHF. The genes are TRBV18 and TRBJ1-5, with unresolved D. V lost 0 bases and J lost 2, with 8 bases in between. The CDR3 has 15 residues. Germline V CDR1 and CDR2: KGHSH, LQKENI.

This clone has more than one count but fewer than ten. J is TRBJ1-6 and V is TRBV5-1, with D maybe TRBD1 (6 bases). Germline CDR1 SGHRS, CDR2 YFSETQ. CDR3 length: 15 residues. Trimming shortened V by 4 bases and J by 7 bases, and 15 bases separated the two germline ends. The CDR3 DNA follows: TGCGCCAGCAGCCAAGGGACATTCAGCAATTCACCCCTCCACTTT. It specifies CASSQGTFSNSPLHF.

The V gene is TRBV5-1, the J gene TRBJ1-5, with D possibly TRBD1 on 5 matching bases. The ends were cut back, 1 base at V and 3 bases at J, with 8 bases in the middle. CDR1 and CDR2 from the germline V gene are SGHRS and YFSETQ. The CDR3 has 14 residues. As DNA, the CDR3 is TGCGCCAGCAGCTTGACAGGAGACAATCAGCCCCAGCATTTT. This encodes CASSLTGDNQPQHF.

This chain uses TRBV27 with TRBJ2-7; a weak D match, TRBD1 (8 bases). The germline V gene has CDR1 MNHEY and CDR2 SMNVEV (reference sequence). The CDR3 length is 18 residues. V was cut by 0 bases and J by 7 bases, with 25 bases left in between. The CDR3 DNA reads as TGTGCCAGCAGTTTATCGTCCCCTTGGACAGGGCGGGAGCTGGAGCAGTACTTC. This translates into CASSLSSPWTGRELEQYF.